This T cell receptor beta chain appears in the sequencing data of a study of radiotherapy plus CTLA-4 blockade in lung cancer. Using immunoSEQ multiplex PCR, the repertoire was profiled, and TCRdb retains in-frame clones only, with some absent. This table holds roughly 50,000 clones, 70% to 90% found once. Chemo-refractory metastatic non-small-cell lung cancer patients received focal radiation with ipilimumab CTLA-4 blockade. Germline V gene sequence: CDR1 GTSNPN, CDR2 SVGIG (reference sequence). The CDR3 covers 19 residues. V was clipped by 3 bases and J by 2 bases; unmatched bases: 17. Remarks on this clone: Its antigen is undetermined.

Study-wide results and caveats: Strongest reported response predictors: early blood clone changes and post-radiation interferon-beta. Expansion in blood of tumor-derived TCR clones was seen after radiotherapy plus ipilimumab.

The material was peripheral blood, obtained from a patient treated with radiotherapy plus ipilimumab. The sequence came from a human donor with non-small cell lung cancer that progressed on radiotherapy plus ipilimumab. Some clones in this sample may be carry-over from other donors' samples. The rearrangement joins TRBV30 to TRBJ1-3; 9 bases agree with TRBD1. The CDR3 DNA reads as TGTGCCTGGAGCGGACGCAATAAGGGACAGGGAAGGACTGGAAACACCATATATTTT. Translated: CAWSGRNKGQGRTGNTIYF.